This entry lists 3 T cell receptor beta chains sequenced from one sample in a study of tumor-infiltrating lymphocytes in primary liver carcinoma. Co-extracting RNA and DNA was done with about 20-34 mg of unsorted bulk tissue as input. TCR beta cDNA was prepared out of around 460 ng total RNA by means of a constant-region primer. A slightly modified ARM-PCR protocol with three nested multiplex PCR rounds produced these TCR beta libraries. The first two PCR rounds, roughly 11 cycles each, used TRBV1-TRBV30 forward primers and a C-beta reverse primer. One entry per CDR3 protein results from TCRdb running MiXCR on the multiplex PCR reads. The sample carries about 190,000 distinct CDR3 sequences, around four fifths recorded once. Sequences were obtained from tumor tissue from primary liver carcinoma. These receptors all stem from a man in his forties or fifties with primary liver carcinoma and hepatitis B virus infection.

This chain uses TRBV5-1 with TRBJ2-1; D gene unclear. The V gene lost 9 bases and the J gene lost 0 bases, with 16 bases spanning the gap. CDR1 and CDR2 from the germline V gene are SGHRS and YFSETQ. This CDR3 spans 15 amino acids. This chain's CDR3 is CANRVGGDSYNEQFF. Here the CDR3 DNA reads TGCGCCAACAGAGTGGGCGGAGACTCCTACAATGAGCAGTTCTTC. The full variable domain, in which reference TRBV5-1 and TRBJ2-1 provide the parts outside the CDR3, is KAGVTQTPRYLIKTRGQQVTLSCSPISGHRSVSWYQQTPGQGLQFLFEYFSETQRNKGNFPGRFSGRQFSNSRSEMNVSTLELGDSALYLCANRVGGDSYNEQFFGPGTRLTVL.

Comments on this clonotype: It is likely a read error, because the conserved phenylalanine at the end of the CDR3 is missing. This chain joins TRBV29-1 and TRBJ2-5; maybe TRBD2 (5 bases). V dropped 1 base and J dropped 1 base, with 13 bases sitting between them. The CDR3 length is 15 residues. Per the germline V gene, CDR1 is SQVTM and CDR2 is ANQGSEA. CDR3 nucleotides: TGCAGCGTTGAAGGATCCGGGAACTTCCAAGAGACCCAGTACTTA. Its translation: CSVEGSGNFQETQYL.

This clonotype was counted at least ten times. This chain links TRBV28 with TRBJ2-1, with D hard to call. There are 15 residues in the CDR3. V was clipped by 6 bases and J by 0 bases, with 12 bases between them. Per the germline V gene, CDR1 is MDHEN and CDR2 is SYDVKM. The CDR3 spells CASRLISGSYNEQFF. The CDR3 region has the DNA TGTGCCAGCAGACTAATCTCGGGCTCCTACAATGAGCAGTTCTTC. The full variable domain, with the rest looked up from reference TRBV28 and TRBJ2-1, is DVKVTQSSRYLVKRTGEKVFLECVQDMDHENMFWYRQDPGLGLRLIYFSYDVKMKEKGDIPEGYSVSREKKERFSLILESASTNQTSMYLCASRLISGSYNEQFFGPGTRLTVL.